The clone carrying this T cell receptor beta chain appeared once. What it binds is unknown. A read error may account for a junction end that differs from germline. This sample is drawn from a study of blood T cells in healthy people across ages. A second roughly 6 to 11 cycle PCR used barcoded and J-beta primers. Every sample produced at least 2.5 million CDR3-containing paired-end reads. TCRdb used MiXCR to reprocess the 5' RACE reads, holding one entry per CDR3 protein. The sample yields roughly 1,500,000 distinct CDR3 sequences, roughly a third seen once. CDR3 length: 15 residues. Germline V CDR1 and CDR2: LGHNA, YNFKEQ. Whole-study findings and limits: There was a strong correlation between TCR beta diversity and naive T cell percentage. The unsorted PBMCs prevented any conclusive comparison of naive versus antigen-experienced cells.

This sequence joins TRBV4-2 and TRBJ1-6; TRBD1 matches 7 bases. Source material: blood. This clonotype originated in a woman aged 25-40 years in good health. CDR3: CAGSQAWTGNSPLHF. DNA for the CDR3: TGTGCCGGCAGCCAAGCATGGACAGGCAATTCACCCCTCCACTTT.